This TCR beta chain derives from a study of PD-1 blockade in classical Hodgkin lymphoma. Relapse after autologous stem cell transplantation occurred in every patient, and brentuximab vedotin exposure varied. In regard to this clone: Antigen unknown.

General study results and limits: Exclusion covered patients beginning nivolumab under 1 year post-ASCT. Newly diagnosed patients had baseline TCR diversity that was reportedly lower than that of healthy donors.

The protocol was immunoSEQ multiplex PCR, while the TCRdb copy is restricted to in-frame clones and leaves out a portion. The sample shows around 45,000 clones, 88% of them seen only once. Germline values: CDR1 MNHEY, CDR2 SMNVEV (reference sequence). This CDR3 is 17 amino acids long. Trimming took off 4 bases at V and 5 bases at J, with 22 bases between the two ends. Sequencing was performed on peripheral blood mononuclear cells (PBMCs), taken at baseline. The TCR sequence derives from a human donor with classical Hodgkin lymphoma. This chain joins TRBV27 and TRBJ2-3; maybe TRBD1 (6 bases). The chain's CDR3 is CASSSQVMGARIDTQYF. The DNA of the CDR3 is TGTGCCAGCAGTTCCCAAGTCATGGGGGCGAGGATAGATACGCAGTATTTT.